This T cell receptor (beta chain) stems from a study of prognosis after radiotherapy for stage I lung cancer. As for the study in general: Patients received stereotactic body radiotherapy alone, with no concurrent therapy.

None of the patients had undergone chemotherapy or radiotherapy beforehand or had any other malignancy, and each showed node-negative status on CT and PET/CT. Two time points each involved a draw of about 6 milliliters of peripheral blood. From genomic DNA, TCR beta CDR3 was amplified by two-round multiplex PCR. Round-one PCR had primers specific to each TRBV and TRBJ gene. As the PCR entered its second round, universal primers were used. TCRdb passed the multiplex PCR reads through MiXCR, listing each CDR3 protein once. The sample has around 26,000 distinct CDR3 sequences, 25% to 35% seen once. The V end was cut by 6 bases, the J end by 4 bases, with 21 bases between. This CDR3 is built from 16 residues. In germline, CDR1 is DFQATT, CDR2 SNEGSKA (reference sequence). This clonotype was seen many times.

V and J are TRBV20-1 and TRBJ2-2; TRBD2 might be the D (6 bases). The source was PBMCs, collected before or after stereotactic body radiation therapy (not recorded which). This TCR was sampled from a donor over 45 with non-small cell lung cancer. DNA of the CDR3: TGCAGTGCCGTTGGTGGGATTGTTAGCGGCACCGGGGAGCTGTTTTTT. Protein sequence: CSAVGGIVSGTGELFF.